Described below is a single T cell receptor (beta chain) sequence and its context. The antigen is undetermined. The sample is drawn from a study of early T cells in non-severe SARS-CoV-2 infection. Study context: Unpaired chains resulted from sequencing bulk RNA of unsorted whole blood. Overall study findings and caveats: The matching step, a VDJdb search, favored anti-spike CD8 responses and missed private and CD4 specificities.

Attached unique molecular identifiers marked individual cDNA molecules. Via MiXCR, TCRdb re-called the 5' RACE reads, giving one row per CDR3 protein. The table shows approximately 70,000 distinct CDR3 sequences, with roughly 12% occurring only once. Sequenced material: whole blood, taken at baseline. This TCR came from an adult who was a healthcare worker with PCR-confirmed SARS-CoV-2 infection or an uninfected control (not recorded which).

CDR3 sequence reads: CASSGQLSSGANVLTF. The CDR3 DNA is TGTGCCAGCAGTGGACAGCTGAGCTCTGGGGCCAACGTCCTGACTTTC. The chain is built from TRBV28 and TRBJ2-6, with a weak D call TRBD1 (6 bases). This CDR3 has 16 amino acids. Germline-derived CDR1 and CDR2 are MDHEN and SYDVKM. V lost 5 bases and J lost 0, with 11 bases in between.